Here is one TCR beta chain with its context. This clonotype has at least ten counts. Its antigen is not yet known. Base qualities are missing; no much larger clone stands one base away. This specimen comes from a study of T cells in Graves' hyperthyroidism and ophthalmopathy (dated by TCRdb to 2018 to 2020). General notes on the study: Peripheral blood was collected at initial diagnosis, before any treatment. The roughly 94 discovery patients were randomly divided into training and test sets at a 7:3 ratio. TCR V-J signatures able to tell the groups apart were searched for in a discovery cohort of 95 to 100 patients, of whom over 40 had Graves' ophthalmopathy and 55 to 60 had stable Graves' hyperthyroidism. After blood sampling, hyperthyroidism patients were treated with methimazole at a starting dose of 30 mg daily, and ophthalmopathy patients were treated with high-dose intravenous methylprednisolone. Thyroid tissue and blood T-cell repertoires from six Graves' hyperthyroidism patients were also compared in the study. TCR Vbeta CDR3 sequencing of fewer than 150 peripheral blood samples (more than 40 ophthalmopathy, 70 to 85 hyperthyroidism and roughly 17 progressor patients) is reported in the paper. Prospective prediction of ophthalmopathy was tested in an independent validation cohort of 18 to 20 hyperthyroidism patients and 15 to 17 patients who later progressed to ophthalmopathy. The research as a whole found: No statistical method was used to set the sample size in advance, and investigators knew the group allocation. Most expanded thyroid clonotypes (frequency above 0.001) were also found in blood, which suggests that blood repertoires may mirror thyroid immune responses. During validation, the model predicted progression to ophthalmopathy a median of approximately 6 months ahead of onset, with approximately 71% sensitivity and less than 85% specificity. A model built on a 13 V-J signature distinguished ophthalmopathy from stable hyperthyroidism, reaching about 88% sensitivity and 81.08% specificity in cross-validation and 80%/75% in testing.

Graves' hyperthyroidism was defined as stable when no progression to ophthalmopathy occurred over 18 months of follow-up. Hyperthyroidism patients were aged 18 to 65 years and newly diagnosed, with disease duration of less than 2 months. Exclusion was applied to patients with uncontrolled infections, other autoimmune diseases, pregnancy or lactation. Diagnoses were based on clinical symptoms, serum thyroxine and TRAb, thyroid ultrasound and orbital computed tomography. Ficoll-Paque density gradient centrifugation was used to isolate PBMCs from around 9.1 ml of fresh peripheral blood. Total RNA was extracted using Trizol reagent, and RNA quality was assessed on an Agilent 2100 Bioanalyzer. TCR beta CDR3 regions were amplified from RNA transcripts. For the first round of RT-PCR on the TCR CDR3, the HTBI primer set was used together with the Qiagen OneStep RT-PCR kit. Libraries were constructed in a second round of multiplex PCR, after which size selection and purification were carried out. Libraries were sequenced paired-end with 100 bp reads on an Illumina HiSeq2000. Processing in the source paper ran as follows. SOAPnuke was used to process the raw data, throwing out any read that contained adapters or uncalled bases, had a mean Phred below 15, or lacked an exact constant-primer or identifier match. High-quality paired reads were merged with COPE v1.2.5, and unique nucleotide sequences were defined as clonotypes. Clonotypes were aligned to IMGT TRBV, TRBD and TRBJ reference segments using MiTCR v1.1. The analysis was restricted to V-J combinations with a frequency above 0.0001, which together covered 98% to 99.2% of the repertoires. A TCS score was defined as the ratio between F50 (clonal expansion) and ExV (chaos), using BLOSUM62-based TCRdist between CDR3 peptides within each V-J. Welch's t-statistics and random forest reduced 514 V-J features to roughly 13, which were used in a naive Bayes classifier (R e1071). The Morisita-Horn index was used to measure how similar the thyroid and blood repertoires were. TCRdb handled the public reads itself, with Q25 trimming in fastp and clone calling in MiXCR, and kept productive beta chains. Merged by CDR3 protein, the rows form single entries marked with the most common genes and DNA. TCRdb, rather than the study authors, made the V and J calls. The table for this sample lists roughly 700,000 distinct CDR3 sequences; 35% of them were counted only once. Around 30% of the sample comes from the top ten.

Material for sequencing was blood. This TCR was sampled from a middle-aged woman with Graves' hyperthyroidism.

The CDR3 corresponds to CASSLLRLAGGRETQYF. The DNA sequence is TGTGCCAGCAGCCTCCTCCGACTAGCGGGGGGGCGTGAGACCCAGTACTTC. The rearranged segments are TRBV3-1 and TRBJ2-5; 14 central nucleotides agree with TRBD2. There are 17 amino acids in the CDR3, from cysteine to phenylalanine inclusive. The read is trimmed to its CDR3 DNA, 51 bases read in frame from base 1. The germline V gene (reference sequence) yields LGHDT for CDR1 and YNNKEL for CDR2. V is pruned by 4 bases and J by 5 bases, leaving 9 bases of the junction without a gene match.